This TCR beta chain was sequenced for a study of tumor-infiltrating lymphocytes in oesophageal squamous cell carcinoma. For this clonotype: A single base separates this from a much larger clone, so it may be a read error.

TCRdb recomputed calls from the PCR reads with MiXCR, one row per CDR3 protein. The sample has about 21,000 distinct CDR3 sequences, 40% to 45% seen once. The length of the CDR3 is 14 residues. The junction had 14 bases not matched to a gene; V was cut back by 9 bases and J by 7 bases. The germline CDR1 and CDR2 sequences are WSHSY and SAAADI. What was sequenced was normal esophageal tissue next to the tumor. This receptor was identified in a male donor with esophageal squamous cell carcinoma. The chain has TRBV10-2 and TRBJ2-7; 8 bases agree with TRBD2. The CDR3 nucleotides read TGCGCCAGAGGTAGCGGGGAAAAATACAATGAGCAGTACTTC. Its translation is CARGSGEKYNEQYF.